Below, 2 T cell receptor beta chains from the same sample are listed, as sequenced in a study of PD-L1 blockade in urothelial cancer. Assay: immunoSEQ multiplex PCR; the TCRdb copy retains only in-frame clones and omits some. The repertoire has 35,000 to 55,000 clones, more than 75% of them found once; the top ten carry roughly 14%. The material was PBMCs, obtained around atezolizumab (anti-PD-L1) treatment. Receptors were obtained from a woman aged 60-70 years with urothelial cancer.

The CDR3, as DNA: TGTGCCAGCAGGAGGGAGGCAGGAAACACCATATATTTT. This encodes CASRREAGNTIYF. This chain connects TRBV6-1 to TRBJ1-3; no clear D. Per germline, CDR1 MNHNS and CDR2 SASEGT. Between the trimmed V and J ends, which lost 6 bases and 4 bases, there was a span of 10 bases. The CDR3 contains 13 residues.

J is TRBJ1-3 and V is TRBV6-6; D is undetermined. V lost 10 bases to trimming and J lost 0 bases, with 13 bases between them. The length of the CDR3 is 14 residues. CDR1 and CDR2 (germline): MNHNY, SVGAGI (reference sequence). CDR3 nucleotides: TGTGCCATCAAAAAACAGAGCTCTGGAAACACCATATATTTT. This translates into CAIKKQSSGNTIYF.